One sample yielded the 14 T cell receptor beta chains listed below, sequenced in a study of cytomegalovirus exposure and HLA in healthy donors. Method: immunoSEQ multiplex PCR; TCRdb's copy keeps in-frame clones and lacks some. Of under 300,000 clones listed, 86% were seen once; the top ten hold 0.95% to 1.5%. The specimen was PBMCs. The receptors come from a woman in her 30s in good health and CMV-seropositive.

Regarding this clone: The junction differs from germline at one of its ends, possibly a read error. The J gene is TRBJ2-1, the V gene TRBV15; 8 bases match TRBD2. Germline V CDR1 and CDR2: LNHNV, YYDKDF (reference sequence). This CDR3 has 15 amino acids. The CDR3 nucleotides are TGTGCCACCAGTAGAGGCCGCGGGAGGTACAATGAGCAGTTCTTC. It is translated as CATSRGRGRYNEQFF.

The rearrangement links TRBV7-8 to TRBJ2-7; perhaps TRBD1 as D (6 bases). The CDR3 length is 15 residues. In germline, CDR1 is SGHVS, CDR2 FQNEAQ. V shed 2 bases and J shed 2 bases, with 13 bases lying between them. The CDR3, as DNA: TGTGCCAGCAGCTTAAGTGTTACAGGGACCTACGAGCAGTACTTC. Amino acids: CASSLSVTGTYEQYF.

The chain combines TRBV21-1 with TRBJ1-2. TRBV21-1 is a known pseudogene. This CDR3 spans 11 amino acids. DNA for the CDR3: TGTGCCAGCAGCCGCGACTATGGCTACACCTTC. Protein: CASSRDYGYTF.

The chain is built from TRBV10-1 and TRBJ2-1; 7 positions match TRBD1. The CDR3 consists of 16 residues. V shed 5 bases and J 3 bases; nucleotides not matched to a gene: 10. Germline CDR1 is WNHNN and CDR2 is SYGVQD (reference sequence). Written as DNA, the CDR3 is TGCGCCAGCAGTACGGGAAGGGGACAGTTCTACAATGAGCAGTTCTTC. Translation: CASSTGRGQFYNEQFF.

This chain connects TRBV4-1 to TRBJ2-7; 7 bases agree with TRBD2. From germline, CDR1 is MGHRA and CDR2 YSYEKL. Trimming removed 0 bases from V and 3 bases from J; junction bases left unmatched: 11. This CDR3 has 17 residues. CDR3 in DNA: TGCGCCAGCAGCCAAGAGGAGGCTAGCGGTTTTTACTACGAGCAGTACTTC. The encoded protein is CASSQEEASGFYYEQYF.

V usage is TRBV6-5 and J usage is TRBJ2-6; D remains ambiguous. The CDR3 is 15 amino acids. V was clipped by 7 bases and J by 1 base, with 11 bases between them. Per germline, CDR1 MNHEY and CDR2 SVGAGI. The CDR3 protein is CASKTQISGANVLTF. The CDR3 DNA is TGTGCCAGCAAGACACAGATTTCTGGGGCCAACGTCCTGACTTTC.

The J gene is TRBJ2-4, the V gene TRBV7-2, with 8 bases fitting TRBD2. Germline V gene lookup returns CDR1 SGHTA and CDR2 FQGNSA. Trimming at V came to 4 bases and at J to 3 bases, leaving 2 bases not matched to a gene. This CDR3 region has 14 residues. The CDR3 coding sequence is TGTGCCAGCAGCTCGGGACTAGGCAAAAACATTCAGTACTTC. Translated: CASSSGLGKNIQYF.

The chain joins TRBV28 to TRBJ1-5; D may be TRBD1 (6 bases). This CDR3 has 14 amino acids. The V gene lost 7 bases and the J gene lost 4 bases, with 14 bases spanning the gap. Looked up from germline, CDR1 is MDHEN and CDR2 is SYDVKM. In DNA form, the CDR3 reads TGTGCCAGCATATGGGGGGGGCTAAATCAGCCCCAGCATTTT. It translates to CASIWGGLNQPQHF.

This clone has only a few counts. The chain links TRBV6-1 to TRBJ2-3, with D possibly being TRBD2 (6 bases). The CDR3 sequence is 13 residues long. Germline V lookup: CDR1 MNHNS, CDR2 SASEGT. V shed 5 bases and J shed 2 bases, with 8 bases lying between them. CDR3 sequence: CASSLGLTDTQYF. DNA for the CDR3: TGTGCCAGCAGTCTGGGACTCACAGATACGCAGTATTTT.

The CDR3 is CASSLDWGLSHEQYF. The CDR3 DNA follows: TGTGCCAGCAGCTTGGACTGGGGACTTTCCCACGAGCAGTACTTC. The rearrangement joins TRBV5-6 to TRBJ2-7, with D perhaps TRBD2 (6 bases). V was clipped by 0 bases and J by 5 bases, with 15 bases between them. Germline assignment: CDR1 SGHDT and CDR2 YYEEEE. The CDR3 is 15 amino acids.

The chain combines TRBV10-3 with TRBJ2-7; a possible D gene is TRBD1 (6 bases). The germline V gene encodes CDR1 ENHRY and CDR2 SYGVKD. This CDR3 spans 16 amino acids. Trimming removed 2 bases at V and 3 bases at J, with 17 bases between. The CDR3 coding sequence is TGTGCCATCAGTGAGATCTTGACAGGTGACTTCTACGAGCAGTACTTC. Translating gives CAISEILTGDFYEQYF.

The chain couples TRBV19 to TRBJ1-1; D unclear. Trimming stripped 4 bases from V and 3 bases from J, with 9 bases between. The CDR3 has 13 amino acids. CDR1 is LNHDA, CDR2 SQIVND, per germline (reference sequence). In nucleotides, the CDR3 is TGTGCCAGTAGTAGGAGTTCGGACACTGAAGCTTTCTTT. Translating it yields CASSRSSDTEAFF.

The CDR3 DNA is TGTGCCAGTAGCGTTAGCGGGAGTATGACCTACGAGCAGTACTTC. Protein: CASSVSGSMTYEQYF. This chain uses TRBV19 with TRBJ2-7; TRBD2 matches at 9 bases. Losses at the gene ends were 6 bases for V and 2 bases for J; bases not matched to a gene: 8. This CDR3 has 15 amino acids. Looked up from germline, CDR1 is LNHDA and CDR2 is SQIVND (reference sequence).

This clone was detected only a few times. The CDR3 loop reads CSETPRTDGYTF. CDR3 coding DNA: TGCAGCGAAACCCCCCGGACTGATGGCTACACCTTC. This chain connects TRBV29-1 to TRBJ1-2; D remains ambiguous. Germline V gene sequence: CDR1 SQVTM, CDR2 ANQGSEA. Trimming cost V 7 bases and J 6 bases, with 15 bases left between them. The CDR3 contains 12 residues.